This TCR beta chain came from a study of T-cell reconstitution after alpha-beta-depleted transplantation in children. CDR1 is KGHSH, CDR2 LQKENI, per germline. With V trimmed by 6 bases and J by 7 bases, 17 bases remained unmatched. The CDR3 is made up of 18 amino acids. Using unique molecular identifiers, the investigators prepared the TCRbeta library. TCRdb ran MiXCR on the PCR reads and lists one entry per CDR3 protein. In the table there are around 680,000 distinct CDR3 sequences, roughly 17% of which are singletons. The starting material was PBMCs from the stem cell graft donor, obtained from the stem cell graft. The rearrangement joins TRBV18 to TRBJ2-5, with 13 nucleotides matching TRBD2. This TCR was recovered from a human donor who donated a stem cell graft to a child with acute myeloid leukemia. CDR3 protein: CASSQGTSGDSVAGTQYF. The CDR3 coding sequence is TGTGCCAGCTCCCAAGGGACTAGCGGGGATTCAGTCGCAGGGACCCAGTACTTC.